This T cell receptor (beta chain) stems from a study of cytomegalovirus exposure and HLA in healthy donors. As concerns this clone: Its antigen is unidentified.

The study ran its PCR with 60 Vbeta and 13 Jbeta primers. The table came from immunoSEQ multiplex PCR; TCRdb's copy has only in-frame clones and leaves some out. The repertoire holds about 150,000 clones, with around 79% as singletons. Germline V gene data show CDR1 as SNHLY and CDR2 as FYNNEI. The CDR3 covers 13 residues. V was clipped by 1 base and J by 2 bases, with 5 bases between them. Study-wide points: Reported results showed that the classifier diagnosed cytomegalovirus status with high specificity and sensitivity.

This receptor was taken from a man between 18 and 35 years old in good health and CMV-seronegative. The specimen was PBMCs. J is TRBJ1-2 and V is TRBV2; no firm D call. CDR3 DNA: TGTGCCAGCAGTGAAGTCCGGAACTATGGCTACACCTTC. Translation: CASSEVRNYGYTF.